This T cell receptor beta chain was captured in a study of T cell responses to AZD1222 COVID-19 vaccine. The CDR3 runs 15 residues. The germline CDR1 and CDR2 sequences are MDHEN and SYDVKM. The V gene lost 4 bases and the J gene lost 2 bases, with 15 bases spanning the gap. Profiling relied on immunoSEQ multiplex PCR, and the TCRdb table lists in-frame clones only, not all of them. The sample lists over 45,000 clones, around 89% seen once, with just under 2% in the top ten. Whole-study results and caveats: Targets within unmutated variant regions were reportedly found for nearly half of spike-specific TCRs. Following two doses of AZD1222, Spike-specific TCR breadth and depth rose. Researchers took repertoire samples only after the peak T cell response had come. Donors were mostly white British, more females; clonal diversity possibly underestimated.

Regarding this clone: Its antigen is unknown.

This receptor was identified in an adult in good health. The sample here was peripheral blood, taken on day 0 of AZD1222 vaccination. The V call is TRBV28, the J call TRBJ2-7; D not resolved. DNA of the CDR3: TGTGCCAGCAGTTCACCCGGGTTCCTTACCTACGAGCAGTACTTC. This codes for CASSSPGFLTYEQYF.